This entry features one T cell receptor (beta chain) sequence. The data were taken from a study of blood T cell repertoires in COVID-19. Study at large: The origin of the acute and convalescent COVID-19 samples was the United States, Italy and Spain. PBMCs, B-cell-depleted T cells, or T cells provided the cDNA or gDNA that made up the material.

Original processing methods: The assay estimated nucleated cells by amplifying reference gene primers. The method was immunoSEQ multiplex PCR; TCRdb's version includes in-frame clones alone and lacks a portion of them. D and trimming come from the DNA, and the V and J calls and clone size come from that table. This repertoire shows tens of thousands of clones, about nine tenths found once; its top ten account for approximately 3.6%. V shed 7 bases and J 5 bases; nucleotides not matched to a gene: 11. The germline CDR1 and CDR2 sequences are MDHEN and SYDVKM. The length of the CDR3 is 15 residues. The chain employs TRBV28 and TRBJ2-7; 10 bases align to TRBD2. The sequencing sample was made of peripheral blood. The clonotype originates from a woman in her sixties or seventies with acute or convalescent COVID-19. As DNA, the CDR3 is TGTGCCAGCAACCGCCTAGGAGCGGGAGGGGACGAGCAGTACTTC. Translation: CASNRLGAGGDEQYF.